This T cell receptor (beta chain) was identified during a study of sequential checkpoint blockade in melanoma. Trimming removed 3 bases from V and 3 bases from J; junction bases left unmatched: 13. The CDR3 covers 17 residues. CDR1 is LNHDA and CDR2 is SQIVND in the germline V gene (reference sequence). TCRdb's table, derived via immunoSEQ multiplex PCR, lists solely in-frame clones and lacks some. The sample shows approximately 15,000 clones, approximately 70% of them seen only once. The treatment denotes: randomized to nivolumab then ipilimumab (arm A) or the reverse (arm B). From thawed PBMCs, live CD3+CD8+ cells negative for CD19 and CD56 were sorted.

This sequence was found in a human donor with melanoma. The gene calls are TRBV19 and TRBJ2-7, with 8 bases matching TRBD2. Sequenced material: CD8+ T cells sorted from blood (inferred from file names), taken from a patient given nivolumab and ipilimumab in sequence. CDR3 DNA sequence: TGTGCCAGTAGTATCCGCGTCGGGGGGGAGAACGTCTACGAGCAGTACTTC. Translation gives CASSIRVGGENVYEQYF.